A selection of T cell receptor beta chains follows, all from one sample in a study of blood T cell repertoires in COVID-19. Measured with immunoSEQ multiplex PCR; TCRdb has only the in-frame clones, and not every one. The sample includes around 400,000 clones, over 85% of them seen just once. Input material: PBMCs or T cells enriched from blood (not recorded which). The receptors originated from a woman in her thirties who had recovered from COVID-19. Both conserved end residues are part of each CDR3. D genes are given only for firm matches. Only some rows state a clone size, as once, few, many or a class for expanded clones.

D	size	V	J	DNA	CDR3
.	.	TRBV28	TRBJ2-7	TGTGCCAGCAGTTCGGGAGCCCCCTCCTACGAGCAGTACTTC	CASSSGAPSYEQYF
TRBD2	.	TRBV6-5	TRBJ2-2	TGTGCCAGCAGAACCGGGACTAGCGGGACCGGGGAGCTGTTTTTT	CASRTGTSGTGELFF
.	.	TRBV18	TRBJ1-5	TGTGCCAGCTCACCACCGAAGAGCGGAGCAGAGAGGAATCAGCCCCAGCATTTT	CASSPPKSGAERNQPQHF
TRBD2	.	TRBV28	TRBJ2-5	TGTGCCAGCAGTCGTCCAGCGGGAAGGGAGACCCAGTACTTC	CASSRPAGRETQYF
.	.	TRBV7-9	TRBJ2-7	TGTGCCAGCAGCTCACAGGGCTACGAGCAGTACTTC	CASSSQGYEQYF
.	.	TRBV5-1	TRBJ2-1	TGCGCCAGCAGCTTGGAAGATGCGCCCGGTGAGCAGTTCTTC	CASSLEDAPGEQFF
TRBD2	few	TRBV5-1	TRBJ2-1	TGCGCCAGCAGCTTGGTGGGGGGGAGCTCCTACAATGAGCAGTTCTTC	CASSLVGGSSYNEQFF
.	.	TRBV6-5	TRBJ1-1	TGTGCCAGCAGACTGATGAACACTGAAGCTTTCTTT	CASRLMNTEAFF
TRBD1	once	TRBV3-1/TRBV3-2	TRBJ1-4	TGTGCCAGCAGTCTTTTACAGGGGTGGAGTAGTGAAAAACTGTTTTTT	CASSLLQGWSSEKLFF
.	.	TRBV6-6	TRBJ1-1	TGTGCCAGCAGTTTTCGGGGAAGCACTGAAGCTTTCTTT	CASSFRGSTEAFF
.	.	TRBV6-5	TRBJ2-7	TGTGCCAGCCGCTCCCAGGGCGGAAGAGCCTACGAGCAGTACTTC	CASRSQGGRAYEQYF
.	.	TRBV21-1	TRBJ1-1	TGTGCCAGCAGCAACCTACTGAGGACTGAAGCTTTCTTT	CASSNLLRTEAFF
.	.	TRBV28	TRBJ2-7	TGTGCCAGCAGTTTGGTGGCAGGGTCGTACGAGCAGTACTTC	CASSLVAGSYEQYF
.	.	TRBV9	TRBJ2-4	TGTGCCAGCAGCCCAAGGGGAAAACTGACAGGCCCCAAAAACATTCAGTACTTC	CASSPRGKLTGPKNIQYF
TRBD1	.	TRBV5-4	TRBJ2-1	TGTGCCAGCAGCTTGGAAGGGGCCGGGACAGGGGGGATTGACAATGAGCAGTTCTTC	CASSLEGAGTGGIDNEQFF
.	.	TRBV7-2	TRBJ1-2	TGTGCCAGCAGCTTCGGGGGTTTGGGGTATGGCTACACCTTC	CASSFGGLGYGYTF
.	.	TRBV14	TRBJ2-7	TGTGCCACCGGGATAGGCGCCTACGAGCAGTACTTC	CATGIGAYEQYF
TRBD2	.	TRBV20-1	TRBJ2-1	TGCAGTGCTAGTCAGGGCCTAGGACTAGCGGGAGGATTCTACAATGAGCAGTTCTTC	CSASQGLGLAGGFYNEQFF
.	.	TRBV5-1	TRBJ2-3	TGCGCCAGCAGCCACGGACAAAAACTAGATACGCAGTATTTT	CASSHGQKLDTQYF
TRBD1	.	TRBV30	TRBJ2-7	TGTGCCTGGAGTCTACCTCCTACAGGGGTGCGCTACGAGCAGTACTTC	CAWSLPPTGVRYEQYF
.	.	TRBV15	TRBJ1-1	TGTGCCACCAGCCCAGGCATTGAAGCTTTCTTT	CATSPGIEAFF
TRBD2	.	TRBV7-2	TRBJ2-7	TGTGCCAGCAGTCTAGCGGGAGGCGGGGGCTACGAGCAGTACTTC	CASSLAGGGGYEQYF
.	.	TRBV24-1	TRBJ2-3	TGTGCCACCAGTGACCCAGGGACTCGCACAGATACGCAGTATTTT	CATSDPGTRTDTQYF
TRBD1	.	TRBV4-1	TRBJ1-1	TGCGCCAGCAGCCAAGATTCCCAGGGGGCCACTGAAGCTTTCTTT	CASSQDSQGATEAFF
.	.	TRBV9	TRBJ2-1	TGTGCCAGCAGCGAGGCCGGGGGAGCCTACAATGAGCAGTTCTTC	CASSEAGGAYNEQFF
.	once	TRBV30	TRBJ1-6	TGTGCCTGGAGTGTCGACAGTAATTCACCCCTCCACTTT	CAWSVDSNSPLHF
TRBD1	.	TRBV25-1	TRBJ1-3	TGTGCCAGCAGTGATCGACAGGGGGCTGGAAACACCATATATTTT	CASSDRQGAGNTIYF
TRBD2	.	TRBV24-1	TRBJ2-1	TGTGCCACCAGGGGACTAGCGGGAGGCAATGAGCAGTTCTTC	CATRGLAGGNEQFF
.	.	TRBV14	TRBJ1-1	TGTGCCAGCAGCCAAGAAGCAGGGTTGAACACTGAAGCTTTCTTT	CASSQEAGLNTEAFF
TRBD1	.	TRBV9	TRBJ1-6	TGTGCCGGTCCGGACAGGCTCGTTGGTTCACCCCTCCACTTT	CAGPDRLVGSPLHF
.	once	TRBV6-5	TRBJ1-1	TGTGCCAGCAAACGCCAGTCCATGAACACTGAAGCTTTCTTT	CASKRQSMNTEAFF
.	.	TRBV28	TRBJ1-5	TGTGCCAGCAGTTCCCTCCGGGACATCAATCAGCCCCAGCATTTT	CASSSLRDINQPQHF
.	.	TRBV13	TRBJ2-7	TGTGCCAGCAGCTTAGGTCGGGGTGCCTACGAGCAGTACTTC	CASSLGRGAYEQYF